The rows below give T cell receptor beta chains drawn from one sample of a study of blood T cell repertoires in COVID-19. Data came from immunoSEQ multiplex PCR; TCRdb stores just in-frame clones and leaves some out. The sample holds about 300,000 clones, 90% seen once. The material sequenced was PBMCs or T cells enriched from blood (not recorded which). Receptors were obtained from a woman aged 18-29 years with acute COVID-19. Each CDR3 is given without its conserved first and last residue. Size is omitted from some rows. Given values are once, few, many or a class for expanded clones.

size | J | V | CDR3
- | TRBJ2-3 | TRBV29-1 | SVGGLAGRTDTQY
- | TRBJ2-1 | TRBV7-3 | ASSLWGDEQF
- | TRBJ2-3 | TRBV5-1 | ASSLARDSLVRDTQY
- | TRBJ1-3 | TRBV6-1 | ASSEGHSGNTIY
- | TRBJ1-6 | TRBV9 | ASSAGRADSYNSPLH
- | TRBJ2-7 | TRBV5-4 | ASSPGLAGVFAEQY
- | TRBJ2-1 | TRBV4-1 | ASSQGEGLAGGEQF
- | TRBJ2-2 | TRBV19 | ASSPLAANTGELF
once | TRBJ2-3 | TRBV10-1 | ASSDSGRKGDTQY
- | TRBJ2-1 | TRBV7-6 | ASSLTGGKLNEQF
- | TRBJ2-1 | TRBV14 | ASSQTSRISYNEQF
- | TRBJ1-2 | TRBV5-1 | ASTQSGTATYGYT
- | TRBJ1-6 | TRBV7-9 | ASSLPTGSGSPLH
once | TRBJ2-3 | TRBV9 | ASSVGLVDGKQY
- | TRBJ2-7 | TRBV2 | ASSEVNGNREGWSYEQY
once | TRBJ1-1 | TRBV11-2 | ASSLNQMNTEAF
- | TRBJ2-2 | TRBV6-5 | ASSYGLAGGTGELF
- | TRBJ1-6 | TRBV15 | ATSGGANSYNSPLH
- | TRBJ1-5 | TRBV3-1/TRBV3-2 | ASSQRGHSNQPQH
once | TRBJ2-3 | TRBV3-1/TRBV3-2 | ASSQEGADSYTDTQY
- | TRBJ2-3 | TRBV12-3/TRBV12-4 | ASSHTDTQY
- | TRBJ2-5 | TRBV5-6 | ASSSQETQY